A single sample gave rise to the 4 T cell receptor beta chains below, sequenced in a study of control samples from healthy donors and cancer patients. The method was immunoSEQ multiplex PCR; TCRdb's version includes in-frame clones alone and lacks a portion of them. The table has approximately 52,000 clones, approximately 95% seen once; the top ten hold around 0.99%. The sequenced sample consisted of blood. The receptors come from a woman aged 18-29 years in good health.

The chain combines TRBV4-1 with TRBJ2-6; D remains ambiguous. This CDR3 has 14 amino acids. Trimming took off 3 bases at V and 0 bases at J, with 3 bases between the two ends. Looked up from germline, CDR1 is MGHRA and CDR2 is YSYEKL. Here the CDR3 reads CASSHGSGANVLTF. CDR3 coding DNA: TGCGCCAGCAGCCATGGCTCTGGGGCCAACGTCCTGACTTTC.

CDR3 bases: TGTGCCAGCAGCACTGGACAGGGGGCGGACGAGCAGTACTTC. Translation gives CASSTGQGADEQYF. This sequence joins TRBV5-4 and TRBJ2-7, with 11 positions matching TRBD1. The length of the CDR3 is 14 residues. J lost 5 bases, V lost 4 bases, and 5 bases had no gene match. Per germline, CDR1 SGHNT and CDR2 YYREEE (reference sequence).

This clone is a singleton in its sample. The chain is built from TRBV10-3 and TRBJ1-1; D is possibly TRBD1 (6 bases). This CDR3 comprises 15 residues. CDR1 is ENHRY, CDR2 SYGVKD, per germline. The ends were cut back, 3 bases at V and 8 bases at J, with 19 bases in the middle. CDR3 in amino acids: CAISEGLGGITEAFF. In nucleotides, the CDR3 is TGTGCCATCAGTGAAGGGTTGGGGGGCATAACAGAAGCTTTCTTT.

The chain is built from TRBV19 and TRBJ1-2; D unclear. The V gene's germline CDR1 is LNHDA and CDR2 SQIVND (reference sequence). With 6 bases removed from V and 1 base from J, the gap between germline ends came to 12 bases. This CDR3 spans 14 amino acids. The CDR3: CASSTSRDNYGYTF. The DNA for the CDR3 is TGTGCCAGTAGCACAAGTAGGGATAACTATGGCTACACCTTC.